A selection of T cell receptor beta chains follows, all from one sample in a study of cytomegalovirus exposure and HLA in healthy donors. The table came from immunoSEQ multiplex PCR; TCRdb's copy has only in-frame clones and leaves some out. Here the sample spans 100,000 to 150,000 clones, 72% being singletons. Sequenced sample: PBMCs. These receptors originate from a man aged 25 to 40 in good health and CMV-seronegative. The CDR3 runs from the conserved cysteine through the conserved F or W. Fields, in order: clone size, J gene, V gene, D gene, CDR3 protein, CDR3 DNA. D genes are given only for firm matches. For some rows the clone size is stated as once, few or many, or as a class when expanded; others skip it.

size: NA; J: TRBJ1-5; V: TRBV9; D: NA; CDR3: CASSVGEILGNQPQHF; DNA: TGTGCCAGCAGCGTAGGAGAGATATTGGGCAATCAGCCCCAGCATTTT
size: NA; J: TRBJ1-1; V: TRBV19; D: TRBD1; CDR3: CASSIFPGQGNTEAFF; DNA: TGTGCCAGTAGTATATTCCCCGGACAGGGGAACACTGAAGCTTTCTTT
size: NA; J: TRBJ2-7; V: TRBV5-4; D: TRBD2; CDR3: CASSGGERGGYEQYF; DNA: TGTGCCAGCAGCGGGGGGGAGCGGGGTGGATACGAGCAGTACTTC
size: NA; J: TRBJ2-7; V: TRBV19; D: NA; CDR3: CASSRPGDEQYF; DNA: TGTGCCAGTAGCCGACCAGGGGACGAGCAGTACTTC
size: few; J: TRBJ1-1; V: TRBV5-4; D: NA; CDR3: CASSPPFWGVNTEAFF; DNA: TGTGCCAGCAGCCCACCCTTCTGGGGGGTGAACACTGAAGCTTTCTTT
size: few; J: TRBJ1-3; V: TRBV30; D: NA; CDR3: CAWSLGSGNTIYF; DNA: TGTGCCTGGAGTCTAGGTTCTGGAAACACCATATATTTT
size: NA; J: TRBJ1-6; V: TRBV11-2; D: NA; CDR3: CASRAWGGKSGNSPLHF; DNA: TGTGCCAGCAGGGCCTGGGGGGGAAAAAGTGGGAATTCACCCCTCCACTTT
size: few; J: TRBJ2-5; V: TRBV30; D: NA; CDR3: CAWSVGLRETQYF; DNA: TGTGCCTGGAGTGTAGGCCTGAGGGAGACCCAGTACTTC
size: NA; J: TRBJ2-5; V: TRBV6-1; D: TRBD1; CDR3: CAGGQGAYPQETQYF; DNA: TGTGCCGGCGGACAGGGGGCGTACCCCCAAGAGACCCAGTACTTC
size: NA; J: TRBJ2-5; V: TRBV7-3; D: NA; CDR3: CASSSGNRGLLQETQYF; DNA: TGTGCCAGCAGCTCGGGAAACAGGGGACTCCTCCAAGAGACCCAGTACTTC
size: few; J: TRBJ1-3; V: TRBV5-4; D: TRBD1; CDR3: CASSPGQGALGNTIYF; DNA: TGTGCCAGCAGCCCTGGACAGGGGGCTCTCGGAAACACCATATATTTT
size: NA; J: TRBJ1-5; V: TRBV5-1; D: TRBD1; CDR3: CASSAKTGLDQPQHF; DNA: TGCGCCAGCAGCGCCAAGACAGGGTTGGACCAGCCCCAGCATTTT
size: NA; J: TRBJ2-1; V: TRBV5-3; D: TRBD2; CDR3: CARSLVGLAPHNEQFF; DNA: TGTGCCAGAAGCTTGGTCGGACTAGCCCCCCACAATGAGCAGTTCTTC
size: NA; J: TRBJ1-2; V: TRBV11-2; D: NA; CDR3: CASSLVGGLYGYTF; DNA: TGTGCCAGCAGCTTAGTGGGAGGGTTGTACGGCTACACCTTC
size: once; J: TRBJ1-1; V: TRBV5-4; D: TRBD1; CDR3: CASSTYRGSTEAFF; DNA: TGTGCCAGCAGCACATACAGGGGGAGCACTGAAGCTTTCTTT
size: NA; J: TRBJ2-1; V: TRBV15; D: NA; CDR3: CATSREKRAGSYNEQFF; DNA: TGTGCCACCAGCAGAGAGAAGCGGGCGGGATCCTACAATGAGCAGTTCTTC
size: few; J: TRBJ2-3; V: TRBV11-3; D: TRBD2; CDR3: CASSPTGLAGVDTQYF; DNA: TGTGCCAGCAGCCCCACGGGACTAGCGGGTGTAGATACGCAGTATTTT
size: NA; J: TRBJ2-7; V: TRBV7-2; D: TRBD2; CDR3: CASSLRLAGGPYEQYF; DNA: TGTGCCAGCAGCTTACGACTAGCGGGGGGGCCCTACGAGCAGTACTTC
size: NA; J: TRBJ2-7; V: TRBV10-3; D: NA; CDR3: CAISPFGEPEQYF; DNA: TGTGCCATCAGTCCTTTCGGGGAACCTGAGCAGTACTTC
size: NA; J: TRBJ1-2; V: TRBV9; D: NA; CDR3: CASSVDREDGYTF; DNA: TGTGCCAGCAGCGTAGACCGGGAGGATGGCTACACCTTC
size: NA; J: TRBJ1-4; V: TRBV28; D: NA; CDR3: CASSFVRQNEKLFF; DNA: TGTGCCAGCAGTTTCGTCAGGCAAAATGAAAAACTGTTTTTT
size: NA; J: TRBJ1-2; V: TRBV5-5; D: NA; CDR3: CASSFWTTDGYTF; DNA: TGTGCCAGCAGCTTCTGGACAACAGATGGCTACACCTTC
size: NA; J: TRBJ2-7; V: TRBV29-1; D: NA; CDR3: CSVVEILSYEQYF; DNA: TGCAGCGTTGTTGAGATACTCTCCTACGAGCAGTACTTC
size: NA; J: TRBJ2-7; V: TRBV19; D: TRBD1; CDR3: CASSIGWTGRAYEQYF; DNA: TGTGCCAGTAGTATCGGATGGACAGGGCGTGCCTACGAGCAGTACTTC
size: NA; J: TRBJ2-1; V: TRBV5-6; D: TRBD2; CDR3: CASSLVIAGGQGEQFF; DNA: TGTGCCAGCAGCTTGGTAATAGCGGGGGGGCAGGGTGAGCAGTTCTTC
size: NA; J: TRBJ2-7; V: TRBV6-1; D: NA; CDR3: CASSKQGPYEQYF; DNA: TGTGCCAGCAGTAAACAGGGCCCCTACGAGCAGTACTTC
size: few; J: TRBJ1-2; V: TRBV2; D: NA; CDR3: CASSDTSAEWTGSYGYTF; DNA: TGTGCCAGCAGTGATACATCAGCGGAATGGACCGGATCCTATGGCTACACCTTC
size: NA; J: TRBJ2-7; V: TRBV4-3; D: NA; CDR3: CASSHSGVSYEQYF; DNA: TGCGCCAGCAGCCACTCCGGGGTCTCCTACGAGCAGTACTTC